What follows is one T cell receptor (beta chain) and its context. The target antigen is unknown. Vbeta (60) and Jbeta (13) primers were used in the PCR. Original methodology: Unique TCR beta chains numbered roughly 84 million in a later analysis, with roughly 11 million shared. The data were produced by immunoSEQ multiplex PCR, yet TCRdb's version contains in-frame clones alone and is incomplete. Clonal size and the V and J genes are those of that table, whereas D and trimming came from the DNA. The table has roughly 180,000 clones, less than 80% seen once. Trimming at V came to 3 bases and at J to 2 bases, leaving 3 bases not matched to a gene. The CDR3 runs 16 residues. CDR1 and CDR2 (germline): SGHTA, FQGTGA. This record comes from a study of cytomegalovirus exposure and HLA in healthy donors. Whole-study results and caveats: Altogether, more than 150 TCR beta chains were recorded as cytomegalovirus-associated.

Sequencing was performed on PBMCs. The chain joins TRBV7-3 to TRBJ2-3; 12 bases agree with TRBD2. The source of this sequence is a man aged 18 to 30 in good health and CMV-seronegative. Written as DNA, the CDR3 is TGTGCCAGCAGCTTCGGGACTAGCGGGTCCACAGATACGCAGTATTTT. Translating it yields CASSFGTSGSTDTQYF.